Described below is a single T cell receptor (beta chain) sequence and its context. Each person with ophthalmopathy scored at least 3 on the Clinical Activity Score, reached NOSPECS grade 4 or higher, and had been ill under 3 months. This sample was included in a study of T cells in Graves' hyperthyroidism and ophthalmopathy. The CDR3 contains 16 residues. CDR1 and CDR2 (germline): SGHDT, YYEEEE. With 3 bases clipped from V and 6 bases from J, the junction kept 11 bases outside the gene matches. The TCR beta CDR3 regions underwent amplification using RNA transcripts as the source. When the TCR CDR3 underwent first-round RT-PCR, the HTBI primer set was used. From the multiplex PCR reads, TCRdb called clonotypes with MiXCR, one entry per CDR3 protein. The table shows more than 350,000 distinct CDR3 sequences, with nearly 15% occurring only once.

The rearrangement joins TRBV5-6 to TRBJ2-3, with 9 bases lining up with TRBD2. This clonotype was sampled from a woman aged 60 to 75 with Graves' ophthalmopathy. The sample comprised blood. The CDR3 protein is CASSSWTAGGVDTQYF. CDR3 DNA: TGTGCCAGCAGCTCCTGGACGGCGGGAGGGGTGGATACGCAGTATTTT. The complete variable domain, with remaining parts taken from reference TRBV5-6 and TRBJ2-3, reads DAGVTQSPTHLIKTRGQQVTLRCSPKSGHDTVSWYQQALGQGPQFIFQYYEEEERQRGNFPDRFSGHQFPNYSSELNVNALLLGDSALYLCASSSWTAGGVDTQYFGPGTRLTVL.